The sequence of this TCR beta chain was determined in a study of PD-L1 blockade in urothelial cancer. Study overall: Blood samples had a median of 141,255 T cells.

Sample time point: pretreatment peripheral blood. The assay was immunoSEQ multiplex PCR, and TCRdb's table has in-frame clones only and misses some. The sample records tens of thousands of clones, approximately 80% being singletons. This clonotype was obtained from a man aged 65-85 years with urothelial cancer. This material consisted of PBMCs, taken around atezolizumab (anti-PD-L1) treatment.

The DNA for the CDR3 is TGTGCCAGCAGCCCAGGGGGTGGCTTGACTTACGAGCAGTACTTC. Translated: CASSPGGGLTYEQYF. The chain has TRBV9 and TRBJ2-7, with 7 bases lining up with TRBD1. The germline gives CDR1 SGDLS, CDR2 YYNGEE. CDR3 length equals 15 residues. The V gene end was trimmed by 4 bases and the J gene end by 4 bases; junction bases not matched to a gene: 11.